This is a list of T cell receptor beta chains from one sample in a study of T cells in localized non-small cell lung cancer. Only in-frame clones appear in the TCRdb table, and some are missing; sequencing was by immunoSEQ multiplex PCR. The data hold fewer than 95,000 clones, with more than 75% observed a single time. The sample here was PBMCs, taken before any cancer treatment. Every receptor here comes from a woman aged 40-75 years with stage II squamous cell lung carcinoma. CDR3s include the opening cysteine and the closing phenylalanine or tryptophan. The D gene is left open where the match is weak. Size is stated for part of the rows, as once, few or many counts, or as a class when the clone is expanded.

>TRBJ2-7|TRBV9|NA|TRBD1
CASSVGVTGGYEQYF
TGTGCCAGCAGCGTAGGGGTAACAGGGGGCTACGAGCAGTACTTC
>TRBJ2-6|TRBV6-1|NA|NA
CASSGVRPSGANVLTF
TGTGCCAGCAGTGGTGTAAGGCCCTCTGGGGCCAACGTCCTGACTTTC
>TRBJ1-6|TRBV19|NA|TRBD1
CASSDTGVGYNSPLHF
TGTGCCAGTAGTGATACAGGGGTCGGGTATAATTCACCCCTCCACTTT
>TRBJ2-3|TRBV7-9|NA|NA
CASSPVSTSTQYF
TGTGCCAGCAGCCCCGTGTCTACCTCTACGCAGTATTTT
>TRBJ1-2|TRBV14|few|NA
CASSQDLRPFYGYTF
TGTGCCAGCAGCCAAGATCTGCGGCCGTTCTATGGCTACACCTTC
>TRBJ2-1|TRBV4-2|NA|TRBD2
CASSQGGASGYNEQFF
TGTGCCAGCAGCCAGGGGGGGGCTAGCGGGTACAATGAGCAGTTCTTC
>TRBJ2-7|TRBV4-1|NA|NA
CASSQDEGSVGNYEQYF
TGCGCCAGCAGCCAAGATGAGGGGAGTGTAGGCAACTACGAGCAGTACTTC
>TRBJ1-6|TRBV9|NA|NA
CASSVGMPRDSPLHF
TGTGCCAGCAGCGTAGGTATGCCCCGGGATTCACCCCTCCACTTT
>TRBJ2-7|TRBV10-3|NA|NA
CAIGGLQGEGSYEQYF
TGTGCCATCGGTGGGCTGCAGGGTGAGGGCTCCTACGAGCAGTACTTC
>TRBJ1-5|TRBV6-1|NA|NA
CASSERRKGQPQHF
TGTGCCAGCAGTGAAAGGCGCAAAGGTCAGCCCCAGCATTTT
>TRBJ1-6|TRBV6-1|NA|NA
CASIGQNNSPLHF
TGTGCCAGCATCGGCCAGAATAATTCACCCCTCCACTTT
>TRBJ2-1|TRBV2|NA|TRBD2
CASTGTSSYNEQFF
TGTGCCAGCACCGGGACTAGCTCCTACAATGAGCAGTTCTTC
>TRBJ1-2|TRBV6-5|NA|NA
CASSYRTRQPYTF
TGTGCCAGCAGTTACCGAACGCGACAGCCCTACACCTTC
>TRBJ2-7|TRBV6-5|NA|TRBD1
CASRPDRGSNGEQYF
TGTGCCAGCAGGCCAGACAGGGGCAGCAACGGGGAGCAGTACTTC
>TRBJ2-7|TRBV5-4|NA|NA
CASSTDNSYEQYF
TGTGCCAGCAGCACCGACAACTCGTACGAGCAGTACTTC
>TRBJ2-4|TRBV6-1|NA|TRBD1
CASSARTGRENIQYF
TGTGCCAGCAGTGCCAGGACAGGGCGCGAGAACATTCAGTACTTC
>TRBJ1-1|TRBV29-1|NA|NA
CSVGEKEDTEAFF
TGCAGCGTTGGGGAGAAGGAAGACACTGAAGCTTTCTTT
>TRBJ1-5|TRBV29-1|NA|TRBD1
CSVATGDQPQHF
TGCAGCGTCGCGACAGGGGATCAGCCCCAGCATTTT
>TRBJ2-7|TRBV29-1|NA|NA
CSVEAFYEQYF
TGCAGCGTTGAAGCATTCTACGAGCAGTACTTC
>TRBJ1-5|TRBV6-1|NA|TRBD1
CASSEGTGRGQPQHF
TGTGCCAGCAGTGAAGGGACAGGTCGTGGCCAGCCCCAGCATTTT
>TRBJ2-1|TRBV25-1|NA|TRBD1
CASSLLTGSSYNEQFF
TGTGCCAGCAGTTTACTGACAGGGAGCTCCTACAATGAGCAGTTCTTC
>TRBJ1-1|TRBV29-1|NA|NA
CSGGGPLSTEAFF
TGCAGCGGGGGCGGTCCGCTGAGCACTGAAGCTTTCTTT
>TRBJ2-7|TRBV5-4|NA|NA
CASSLDGPSYEQYF
TGTGCCAGCAGCTTGGACGGGCCTTCCTACGAGCAGTACTTC
>TRBJ2-3|TRBV2|NA|NA
CASTLWMTDTQYF
TGTGCCAGCACCCTTTGGATGACCGATACGCAGTATTTT
>TRBJ1-1|TRBV5-3|NA|NA
CARSSTGTLETEAFF
TGTGCCAGAAGCTCGACCGGGACCCTTGAGACTGAAGCTTTCTTT
>TRBJ1-1|TRBV5-1|NA|NA
CASSLARATNRAFF
TGCGCCAGCAGCTTGGCCCGGGCCACAAATCGGGCTTTCTTT
>TRBJ1-5|TRBV19|NA|NA
CASRERFYQPQHF
TGTGCCAGTAGAGAACGGTTTTACCAGCCCCAGCATTTT
>TRBJ1-3|TRBV18|NA|NA
CASSMISGNTIYF
TGTGCCAGCTCAATGATCTCTGGAAACACCATATATTTT
>TRBJ2-5|TRBV29-1|NA|TRBD2
CSVEKTSGPETQYF
TGCAGCGTTGAAAAGACTAGCGGCCCAGAGACCCAGTACTTC
>TRBJ1-5|TRBV5-6|NA|TRBD1
CAIPKTGTGDNQPQHF
TGTGCCATCCCGAAAACCGGGACAGGGGACAATCAGCCCCAGCATTTT
>TRBJ1-1|TRBV6-5|once|NA
CASSWRAGHTEAFF
TGTGCCAGCAGTTGGAGAGCGGGGCACACCGAAGCTTTCTTT
>TRBJ2-7|TRBV5-8|NA|NA
CASSPGALRYHEQYF
TGTGCCAGCAGCCCCGGCGCCTTGAGGTACCACGAGCAGTACTTC
>TRBJ2-1|TRBV7-6|NA|TRBD2
CASSLETSGSWRKDEQFF
TGTGCCAGCAGCTTGGAGACTAGCGGGAGTTGGAGAAAGGATGAGCAGTTCTTC
>TRBJ1-1|TRBV4-1|NA|NA
CASSPGLTEAFF
TGCGCCAGCAGTCCGGGTCTCACTGAAGCTTTCTTT
>TRBJ2-2|TRBV10-3|NA|TRBD2
CAISASSGGISGELFF
TGTGCCATCAGCGCCTCTAGCGGGGGGATATCCGGGGAGCTGTTTTTT
>TRBJ2-7|TRBV19|once|NA
CASSRVPYEQYF
TGTGCCAGTAGCAGGGTTCCCTACGAGCAGTACTTC
>TRBJ2-6|TRBV5-1|NA|NA
CASSLGGSSGANVLTF
TGCGCCAGCAGCTTGGGGGGTAGCTCTGGGGCCAACGTCCTGACTTTC
>TRBJ1-2|TRBV7-9|NA|TRBD1
CASPKGQGKYGYTF
TGTGCCAGCCCCAAGGGACAGGGAAAGTATGGCTACACCTTC
>TRBJ2-3|TRBV19|NA|NA
CASTKGNTDTQYF
TGTGCCAGTACCAAGGGTAACACAGATACGCAGTATTTT
>TRBJ1-5|TRBV29-1|NA|NA
CSVGSARGNQPQHF
TGCAGCGTTGGGTCGGCTAGGGGCAATCAGCCCCAGCATTTT
>TRBJ1-6|TRBV28|NA|NA
CASIKSSYNSPLHF
TGTGCCAGCATAAAAAGCTCCTATAATTCACCCCTCCACTTT
>TRBJ1-3|TRBV11-2|NA|NA
CASSSLRGASGNTIYF
TGTGCCAGCAGCTCCCTGAGGGGCGCCTCTGGAAACACCATATATTTT
>TRBJ2-1|TRBV15|NA|NA
CATSRVSRREQFF
TGTGCCACCAGCAGAGTTAGTAGGAGAGAGCAGTTCTTC
>TRBJ2-6|TRBV9|NA|NA
CASSVGGTGANVLTF
TGTGCCAGCAGCGTAGGGGGTACTGGGGCCAACGTCCTGACTTTC
>TRBJ2-4|TRBV28|NA|TRBD1
CASSARDRGAKNIQYF
TGTGCCAGCAGTGCTCGGGACAGGGGGGCCAAAAACATTCAGTACTTC
>TRBJ1-3|TRBV4-2|once|NA
CASSQDRRGATIYF
TGTGCCAGCAGCCAAGATCGCCGGGGGGCGACCATATATTTT
>TRBJ2-1|TRBV29-1|NA|NA
CSVEGWDRNYNEQFF
TGCAGCGTTGAAGGGTGGGACCGAAACTACAATGAGCAGTTCTTC
>TRBJ2-5|TRBV28|once|NA
CASTLRDGPSVETQYF
TGTGCCAGCACCCTCCGGGACGGCCCATCCGTAGAGACCCAGTACTTC
>TRBJ2-3|TRBV10-3|NA|NA
CAISHTDTQYF
TGTGCCATCAGCCACACAGATACGCAGTATTTT